Listed below are T cell receptor beta chains from one sample, sequenced in a study of cytomegalovirus exposure and HLA in healthy donors. Generated by immunoSEQ multiplex PCR, the TCRdb table keeps only in-frame clones and is missing some. Here the sample spans approximately 190,000 clones, more than 75% being singletons. The sequenced material came from PBMCs. These receptors were obtained from a woman in her fifties or sixties in good health and CMV-seropositive. Both conserved end residues are part of each CDR3. The D gene is left open where the match is weak. Rows may omit the clone size; those that give it use once, few, many or a size class.

j_gene	v_gene	len	abundance	d_gene	CDR3aa	CDR3nt
TRBJ2-3	TRBV11-3	18	once	TRBD2	CASSLTAGRVRSTDTQYF	TGTGCCAGCAGCTTAACAGCGGGGAGGGTTCGGAGCACAGATACGCAGTATTTT
TRBJ1-4	TRBV5-6	14	-	TRBD1	CASSTDRAGEKLFF	TGTGCCAGCAGCACGGACAGGGCAGGCGAAAAACTGTTTTTT
TRBJ2-5	TRBV4-3	16	-	-	CASSQGELGGQETQYF	TGCGCCAGCAGCCAAGGAGAACTAGGCGGGCAAGAGACCCAGTACTTC
TRBJ2-3	TRBV7-9	13	-	-	CASSLVSTDTQYF	TGTGCCAGCAGCTTAGTCTCCACAGATACGCAGTATTTT
TRBJ1-6	TRBV6-1	14	once	-	CASSSPRRFSPLHF	TGTGCCAGCAGTTCCCCGCGCCGGTTTTCACCCCTCCACTTT
TRBJ1-5	TRBV4-2	17	-	TRBD1	CASSLTPGQVGDQPQHF	TGTGCCAGCAGCCTTACTCCGGGACAGGTGGGAGATCAGCCCCAGCATTTT
TRBJ1-1	TRBV6-5	13	-	TRBD1	CASSRDRDTEAFF	TGTGCCAGCAGCCGGGACAGGGACACTGAAGCTTTCTTT
TRBJ1-2	TRBV5-6	15	few	-	CASSLRIAGNYGYTF	TGTGCCAGCAGCTTGAGGATCGCAGGGAACTATGGCTACACCTTC
TRBJ1-2	TRBV14	13	-	TRBD1	CASSPRTGSGYTF	TGTGCCAGCAGCCCCAGGACAGGTTCGGGCTACACCTTC
TRBJ2-2	TRBV5-8	16	-	TRBD2	CASSPRLAANTGELFF	TGTGCCAGCAGCCCCCGTCTAGCGGCGAACACCGGGGAGCTGTTTTTT
TRBJ2-1	TRBV18	15	-	-	CASSPVLSSYNEQFF	TGTGCCAGCTCTCCAGTCCTAAGCTCCTACAATGAGCAGTTCTTC
TRBJ2-5	TRBV29-1	11	-	-	CSVGGQETQYF	TGCAGCGTTGGCGGCCAAGAGACCCAGTACTTC
TRBJ1-5	TRBV27	14	-	-	CASSLTGSNQPQHF	TGTGCCAGCAGTTTAACAGGTAGCAATCAGCCCCAGCATTTT
TRBJ2-1	TRBV5-1	14	-	TRBD2	CASSLSGAYNEQFF	TGCGCCAGCAGCTTGAGCGGGGCCTACAATGAGCAGTTCTTC
TRBJ1-2	TRBV6-6	13	once	-	CASSTRDNYGYTF	TGTGCCAGCAGTACCAGGGATAACTATGGCTACACCTTC
TRBJ2-1	TRBV5-1	19	-	TRBD2	CASSQRSGGTQGSYNEQFF	TGCGCCAGCAGCCAGCGCAGCGGGGGGACTCAGGGCTCCTACAATGAGCAGTTCTTC